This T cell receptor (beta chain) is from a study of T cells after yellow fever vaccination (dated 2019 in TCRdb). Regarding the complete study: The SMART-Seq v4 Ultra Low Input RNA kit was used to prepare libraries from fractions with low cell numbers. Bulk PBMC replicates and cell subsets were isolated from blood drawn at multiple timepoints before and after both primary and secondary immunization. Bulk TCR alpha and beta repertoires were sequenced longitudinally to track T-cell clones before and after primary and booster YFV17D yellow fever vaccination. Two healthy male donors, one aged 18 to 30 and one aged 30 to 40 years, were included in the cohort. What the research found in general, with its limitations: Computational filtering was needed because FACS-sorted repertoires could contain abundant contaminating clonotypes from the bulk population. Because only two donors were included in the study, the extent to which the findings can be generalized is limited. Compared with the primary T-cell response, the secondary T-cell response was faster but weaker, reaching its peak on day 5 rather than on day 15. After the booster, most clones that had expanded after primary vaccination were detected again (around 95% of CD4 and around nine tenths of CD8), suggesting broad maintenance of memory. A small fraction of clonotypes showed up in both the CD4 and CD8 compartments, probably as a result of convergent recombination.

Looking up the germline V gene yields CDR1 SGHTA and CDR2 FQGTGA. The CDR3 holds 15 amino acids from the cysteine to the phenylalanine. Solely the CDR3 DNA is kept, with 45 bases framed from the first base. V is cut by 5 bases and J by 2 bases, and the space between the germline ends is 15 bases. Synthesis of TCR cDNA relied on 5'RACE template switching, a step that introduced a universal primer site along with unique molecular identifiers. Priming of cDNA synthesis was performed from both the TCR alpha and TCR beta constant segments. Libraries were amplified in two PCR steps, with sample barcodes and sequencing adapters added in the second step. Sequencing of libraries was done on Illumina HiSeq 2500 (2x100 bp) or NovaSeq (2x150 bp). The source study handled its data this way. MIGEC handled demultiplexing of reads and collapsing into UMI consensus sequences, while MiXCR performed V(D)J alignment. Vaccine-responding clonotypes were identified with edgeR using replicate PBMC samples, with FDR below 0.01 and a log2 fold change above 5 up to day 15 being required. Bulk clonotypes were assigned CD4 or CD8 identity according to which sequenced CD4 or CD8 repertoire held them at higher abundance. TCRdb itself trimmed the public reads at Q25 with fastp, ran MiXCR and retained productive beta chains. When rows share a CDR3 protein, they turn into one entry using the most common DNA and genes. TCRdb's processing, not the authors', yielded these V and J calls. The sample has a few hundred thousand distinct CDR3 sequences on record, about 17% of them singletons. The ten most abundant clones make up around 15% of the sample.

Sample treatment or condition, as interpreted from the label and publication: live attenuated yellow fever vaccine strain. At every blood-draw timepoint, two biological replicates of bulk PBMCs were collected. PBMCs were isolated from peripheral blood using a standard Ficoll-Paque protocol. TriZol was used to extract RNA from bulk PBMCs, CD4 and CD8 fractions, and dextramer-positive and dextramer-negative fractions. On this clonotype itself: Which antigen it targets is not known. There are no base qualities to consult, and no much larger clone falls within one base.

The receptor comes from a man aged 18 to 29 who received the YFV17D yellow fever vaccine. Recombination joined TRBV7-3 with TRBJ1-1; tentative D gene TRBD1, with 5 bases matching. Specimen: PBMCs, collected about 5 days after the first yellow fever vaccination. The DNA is TGTGCCAGCAGCGTTGGACCGGGGGAAAACACTGAAGCTTTCTTT. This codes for CASSVGPGENTEAFF.